This T cell receptor (beta chain) was identified in a study of cytomegalovirus exposure and HLA in healthy donors. Points from the study as a whole: Testing in vitro showed a few CMV-associated chains specific for CMV antigens. In the roughly 120 validation repertoires, a later analysis found that first-cohort TCR clusters tended to co-occur. Rare TCR sequences dominated, though some public TCRs recurred in many donors.

Germline values: CDR1 MNHNS, CDR2 SASEGT. The CDR3 consists of 15 residues. Trimming took 7 bases from V and 2 from J; bases not matched to a gene: 10. Clones were sequenced by immunoSEQ multiplex PCR, and TCRdb holds only the in-frame ones, with some missing. Among about 260,000 clones listed, roughly 88% were seen once. As concerns this clone: Its matching antigen is unknown.

The donors were part of the validation cohort of 120 subjects. That cohort was separate from the first cohort, which comprised 670 or so subjects. What was sequenced was PBMCs. The chain links TRBV6-1 to TRBJ1-2; TRBD1 aligns across 7 bases. The TCR originated in a woman in her thirties in good health and CMV-seronegative. CDR3 bases: TGTGCCAGCATTCGAACCGGGACAGCGAACTATGGCTACACCTTC. Translating it yields CASIRTGTANYGYTF.